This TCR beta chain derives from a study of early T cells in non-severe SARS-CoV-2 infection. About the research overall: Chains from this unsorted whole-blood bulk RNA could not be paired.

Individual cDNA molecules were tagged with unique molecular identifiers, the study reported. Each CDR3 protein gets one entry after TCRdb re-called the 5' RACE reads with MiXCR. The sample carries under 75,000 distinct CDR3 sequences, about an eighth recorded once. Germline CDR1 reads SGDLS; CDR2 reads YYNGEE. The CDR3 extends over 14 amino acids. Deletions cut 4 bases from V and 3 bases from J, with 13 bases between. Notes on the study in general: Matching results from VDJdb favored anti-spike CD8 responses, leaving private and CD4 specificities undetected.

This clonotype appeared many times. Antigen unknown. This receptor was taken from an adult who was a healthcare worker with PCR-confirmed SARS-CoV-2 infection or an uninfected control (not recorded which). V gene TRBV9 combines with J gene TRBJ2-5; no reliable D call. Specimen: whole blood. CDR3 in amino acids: CASSPAWREETQYF. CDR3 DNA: TGTGCCAGCAGCCCCGCTTGGCGAGAAGAGACCCAGTACTTC.